Listed below are T cell receptor beta chains from one sample, sequenced in a study of cytomegalovirus exposure and HLA in healthy donors. The method was immunoSEQ multiplex PCR; TCRdb's version includes in-frame clones alone and lacks a portion of them. The sample carries some 170,000 clones, around 86% recorded once. Sequencing input: PBMCs. These receptors originate from a man between 18 and 29 years old in good health and CMV-seropositive. Both conserved end residues are part of each CDR3. The order of the fields is J gene, V gene, CDR3 protein.

J: TRBJ1-1; V: TRBV29-1; CDR3: CSVKRSEAFF
J: TRBJ1-2; V: TRBV21-1; CDR3: CASSIRGTPGYTF
J: TRBJ1-2; V: TRBV13; CDR3: CASSLPPGQGDGYTF
J: TRBJ1-4; V: TRBV20-1; CDR3: CSARTGKRRFF
J: TRBJ1-2; V: TRBV4-3; CDR3: CASSPDRGGYGYTF
J: TRBJ2-2; V: TRBV7-9; CDR3: CASSLKGARTGELFF
J: TRBJ2-2; V: TRBV5-6; CDR3: CASHWRGGLTGELFF
J: TRBJ2-5; V: TRBV27; CDR3: CASSSSQGGETQYF
J: TRBJ1-1; V: TRBV4-1; CDR3: CASSQKIAGTEAFF
J: TRBJ1-1; V: TRBV9; CDR3: CASSGGTEAFF
J: TRBJ2-3; V: TRBV27; CDR3: CASSVRGRDTDTQYF
J: TRBJ1-1; V: TRBV5-6; CDR3: CASSLGGGTNTEAFF
J: TRBJ2-1; V: TRBV7-9; CDR3: CASSYSGGGSYNEQFF
J: TRBJ2-3; V: TRBV27; CDR3: CASTLVGGTDTQYF
J: TRBJ1-2; V: TRBV19; CDR3: CASRPRTGIHGYTF
J: TRBJ2-3; V: TRBV27; CDR3: CASSLTTKRGPPTDTQYF
J: TRBJ2-5; V: TRBV18; CDR3: CASSQDSQGGTQYF
J: TRBJ2-3; V: TRBV7-3; CDR3: CASSPGVADTQYF
J: TRBJ2-5; V: TRBV6-6; CDR3: CASSPGTGVFGTQYF
J: TRBJ2-7; V: TRBV6-6; CDR3: CASRSGSGEQYF
J: TRBJ2-1; V: TRBV7-9; CDR3: CASSSTGEQFF
J: TRBJ2-1; V: TRBV9; CDR3: CASSVNLAGGSSYNEQFF
J: TRBJ2-7; V: TRBV19; CDR3: CASSPPGQDYEQYF
J: TRBJ1-2; V: TRBV6-5; CDR3: CASSTTGGYDGYTF
J: TRBJ2-7; V: TRBV29-1; CDR3: CSVPGQGGVGYEQYF
J: TRBJ2-5; V: TRBV6-1; CDR3: CASSEAGGQQETQYF
J: TRBJ2-4; V: TRBV19; CDR3: CASSPDRGGFGYF
J: TRBJ2-7; V: TRBV19; CDR3: CASSRLAGHYEQYF
J: TRBJ1-2; V: TRBV10-2; CDR3: CASRGGGYGYTF
J: TRBJ2-3; V: TRBV28; CDR3: CASTLKLWRLAASTDTQYF
J: TRBJ2-3; V: TRBV7-9; CDR3: CASSKPGQGTTYRYF
J: TRBJ2-7; V: TRBV4-1; CDR3: CASSRQGPGEQYF